Listed here are 7 T cell receptor beta chains from one sample, sequenced in a study of human T cells and chemical hapten exposure. Using its own MiXCR run on the RACE reads, TCRdb lists one record per CDR3 protein. There are roughly 150,000 distinct CDR3 sequences in the sample; roughly 10% occur only once, and more than 1.1% lies in the top ten. Documented time point: patch test 2, 6 weeks after DPC sensitization. Treatment indicated: therapeutic diphenylcyclopropenone sensitization with weekly scalp DPC. Sequences were derived from whole blood, sampled in connection with sensitization to the hapten diphenylcyclopropenone (DPC). The receptors here all came from a woman in her forties or fifties with alopecia areata. Some clones in this sample may be carry-over from other donors' samples.

In its sample, this clonotype was seen a few times. The CDR3 sequence: CASSLGEGYGYTF. For the CDR3, the DNA is TGTGCCAGCAGCTTAGGAGAAGGCTATGGCTACACCTTC. This rearrangement joins TRBV11-2 to TRBJ1-2; no firm D call. CDR1 is SGHAT and CDR2 is FQNNGV in the germline V gene. CDR3 length: 13 residues. With 1 base removed from V and 4 bases from J, the gap between germline ends came to 7 bases.

The table lists this clonotype with a few counts. V gene TRBV28 combines with J gene TRBJ2-1, with 9 bases that match TRBD2. Germline lookup yields CDR1 MDHEN and CDR2 SYDVKM. V gave up 6 bases and J gave up 7 bases; unmatched junction bases: 10. The CDR3 is 15 amino acids. The CDR3 spells CASSRGASGNNEQFF. CDR3 nucleotides: TGTGCCAGCAGCCGAGGCGCTAGCGGGAATAATGAGCAGTTCTTC.

This chain connects TRBV9 to TRBJ2-1, with 9 bases identical to TRBD1. The CDR3 is 18 residues long. The germline V gene encodes CDR1 SGDLS and CDR2 YYNGEE. Losses at the gene ends were 4 bases for V and 4 bases for J; bases not matched to a gene: 15. This chain's CDR3 is CASSLRTGAQTGYNEQFF. DNA for the CDR3: TGTGCCAGCAGCTTACGGACAGGGGCCCAGACGGGGTACAATGAGCAGTTCTTC.

This chain connects TRBV19 to TRBJ2-2; D unresolved. The germline V and J ends were trimmed by 3 bases and 2 bases, with 10 bases remaining between them. This CDR3 contains 15 residues. In germline, CDR1 is LNHDA, CDR2 SQIVND (reference sequence). The CDR3 nucleotides are TGTGCCAGTAGTATCCCGGGCCGAAACACCGGGGAGCTGTTTTTT. It yields the protein CASSIPGRNTGELFF.

In this sample, this clonotype turned up a few times. This chain links TRBV30 with TRBJ2-7, with 9 positions matching TRBD2. This CDR3 has 16 residues. V gave up 0 bases and J gave up 3 bases; unmatched junction bases: 9. Germline V CDR1 and CDR2: GTSNPN, SVGIG (reference sequence). CDR3 in DNA: TGTGCCTGGAGTGTACGGGTAGCGGGAGCCCACTACGAGCAGTACTTC. Translation gives CAWSVRVAGAHYEQYF.

This clonotype was detected a few times. The chain employs TRBV4-3 and TRBJ1-3; D not resolved. Germline V gene sequence: CDR1 LGHNA, CDR2 YSLEER. This CDR3 comprises 16 residues. Trimming shortened V by 0 bases and J by 0 bases, and 9 bases separated the two germline ends. CDR3 DNA sequence: TGCGCCAGCAGCCAAGATAGGCTACTCTCTGGAAACACCATATATTTT. This encodes CASSQDRLLSGNTIYF.

This clonotype has a handful of counts. The rearrangement joins TRBV11-3 to TRBJ2-3; D is possibly TRBD1 (6 bases). With 5 bases removed from V and 5 bases from J, the gap between germline ends came to 20 bases. This CDR3 contains 16 residues. CDR1 is SGHNT, CDR2 YENEEA, per germline. The CDR3 protein is CASSTRKQGIIDTQYF. For the CDR3, the DNA is TGTGCCAGCAGCACTCGCAAACAGGGCATAATAGATACGCAGTATTTT.